This T cell receptor beta chain was identified during a study of blood T cell repertoires in COVID-19. Study-wide context: Samples came from the United States, Italy and Spain, spanning acute and convalescent COVID-19. From T cells, B-cell-depleted T cells, or PBMCs came the material, which was cDNA or gDNA.

In the original processing: Reference gene primer amplification gave estimated nucleated cell counts. Profiled with immunoSEQ multiplex PCR; TCRdb holds only in-frame clones, not every one. D and trimming come from the DNA, and the V and J calls and clone size come from that table. The sample includes approximately 130,000 clones, around three quarters of them seen just once. Looked up from germline, CDR1 is SEHNR and CDR2 is FQNEAQ (reference sequence). The CDR3 extends over 16 amino acids. The ends lost 6 bases at V and 2 bases at J; junction bases unmatched: 12. This clone was counted between two and nine times.

This TCR was sampled from a woman aged 70-85 years with acute or convalescent COVID-19. Material: peripheral blood. The chain is built from TRBV7-9 and TRBJ1-2; 7 nucleotides match TRBD1. In DNA form, the CDR3 reads TGTGCCAGCAGGACAGGGAGAACGCCCTTGAACTATGGCTACACCTTC. It encodes CASRTGRTPLNYGYTF.